This T cell receptor beta chain is from a study of blood T cell repertoires in COVID-19. About the research overall: T cells, B-cell-depleted T cells, or PBMCs provided the cDNA or gDNA that served as material.

Method: immunoSEQ multiplex PCR; TCRdb's copy keeps in-frame clones and lacks some. The sample shows hundreds of thousands of clones, 80% to 90% of them seen only once. Membership in each cohort depended on participant-reported clinical history. This CDR3 has 16 amino acids. Material for sequencing was PBMCs or T cells enriched from blood (not recorded which). The chain combines TRBV21-1 with TRBJ1-5; the table's D call, TRBD1, was not checked against the DNA. TRBV21-1 is a listed pseudogene. This clonotype originated in a woman aged 18-29 years who had recovered from COVID-19. The CDR3 loop is CASSKGGGQGNQPQHF. CDR3 DNA sequence: TGTGCCAGCAGCAAAGGGGGGGGACAGGGGAATCAGCCCCAGCATTTT.